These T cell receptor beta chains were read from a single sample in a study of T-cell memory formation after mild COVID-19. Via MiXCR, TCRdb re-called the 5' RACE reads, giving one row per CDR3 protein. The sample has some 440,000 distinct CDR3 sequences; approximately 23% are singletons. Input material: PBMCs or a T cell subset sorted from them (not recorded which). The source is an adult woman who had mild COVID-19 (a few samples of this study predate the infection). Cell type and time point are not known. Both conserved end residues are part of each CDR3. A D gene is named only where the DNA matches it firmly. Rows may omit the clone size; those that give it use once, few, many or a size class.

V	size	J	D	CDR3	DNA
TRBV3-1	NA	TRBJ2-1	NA	CASSGQYSYNEQFF	TGTGCCAGCAGCGGACAGTACTCCTACAATGAGCAGTTCTTC
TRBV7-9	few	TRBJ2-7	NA	CASSPGGTPWEQYF	TGTGCCAGCAGCCCCGGTGGTACCCCTTGGGAGCAGTACTTC
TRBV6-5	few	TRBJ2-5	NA	CASTILEGRGGETQYF	TGTGCCAGCACAATACTTGAGGGACGAGGTGGAGAGACCCAGTACTTC
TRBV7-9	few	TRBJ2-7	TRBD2	CASSSSGRDAYEQYF	TGTGCCAGCAGCAGTAGCGGGAGGGACGCCTACGAGCAGTACTTC
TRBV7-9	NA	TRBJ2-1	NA	CASSFRGSSSYNEQFF	TGTGCCAGCAGCTTTCGGGGTTCTAGCTCCTACAATGAGCAGTTCTTC
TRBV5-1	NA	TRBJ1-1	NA	CASSLRAGANTEAFF	TGCGCCAGCAGCTTGCGGGCAGGGGCAAACACTGAAGCTTTCTTT
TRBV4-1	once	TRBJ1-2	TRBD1	CASSQPTGVRDYGYTF	TGCGCCAGCAGCCAGCCGACAGGGGTCAGAGACTATGGCTACACCTTC
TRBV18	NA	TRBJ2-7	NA	CASSPPQGYGYEQYF	TGTGCCAGCTCACCACCCCAGGGATATGGCTACGAGCAGTACTTC
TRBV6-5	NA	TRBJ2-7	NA	CASFDLALYEQYF	TGTGCCAGCTTCGACCTAGCCCTCTACGAGCAGTACTTC
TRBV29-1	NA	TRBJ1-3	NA	CSVEEGGNTIYF	TGCAGCGTTGAAGAGGGTGGAAACACCATATATTTT
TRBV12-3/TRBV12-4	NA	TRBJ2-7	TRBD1	CASRPTGPPDEQYF	TGTGCCAGCAGGCCGACAGGGCCACCCGACGAACAGTACTTC
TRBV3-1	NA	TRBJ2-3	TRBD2	CASSRTHSGGTDTQYF	TGTGCCAGCAGTCGTACCCATAGCGGGGGCACAGATACGCAGTATTTT
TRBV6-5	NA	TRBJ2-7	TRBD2	CASGPSGNYEQYF	TGTGCCAGCGGGCCTAGCGGGAACTACGAGCAGTACTTC
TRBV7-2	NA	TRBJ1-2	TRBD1	CASSSSKTGGYGYTF	TGTGCCAGCAGCTCATCGAAGACAGGGGGATATGGCTACACCTTC
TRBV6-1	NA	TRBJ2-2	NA	CASSELGGPNTGELFF	TGTGCCAGCAGTGAACTAGGGGGGCCGAACACCGGGGAGCTGTTTTTT
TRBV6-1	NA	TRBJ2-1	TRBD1	CASSDFEGASYNEQFF	TGTGCCAGCAGTGATTTTGAGGGGGCGTCCTACAATGAGCAGTTCTTC
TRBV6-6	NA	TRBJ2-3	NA	CASKDYDTQYF	TGTGCCAGCAAGGACTACGATACGCAGTATTTT
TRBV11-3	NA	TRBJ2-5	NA	CASSLLSGLAEETQYF	TGTGCCAGCAGCTTACTTTCGGGACTTGCCGAAGAGACCCAGTACTTC
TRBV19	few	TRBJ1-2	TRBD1	CASSTGDRGKSGYTF	TGTGCCAGTAGTACCGGGGACAGGGGGAAGAGTGGCTACACCTTC
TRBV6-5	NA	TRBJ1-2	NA	CASSYSSPGTSTGLYGYTF	TGTGCCAGCAGTTACTCGAGCCCCGGGACATCGACGGGCCTCTATGGCTACACCTTC
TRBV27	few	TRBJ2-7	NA	CASSLYGGSIYEQYF	TGTGCCAGCAGTTTATATGGAGGGTCGATCTACGAGCAGTACTTC
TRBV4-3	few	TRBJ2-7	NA	CASSLTSGGGGIYEQYF	TGCGCCAGCAGCCTAACATCCGGGGGAGGGGGCATCTACGAGCAGTACTTC
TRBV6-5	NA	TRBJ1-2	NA	CASTGLPMPNYGYTF	TGTGCCAGCACGGGACTCCCGATGCCGAACTATGGCTACACCTTC
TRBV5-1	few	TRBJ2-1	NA	CASSLAVEGGGQFF	TGCGCCAGCAGCTTGGCCGTGGAAGGAGGTGGGCAGTTCTTC
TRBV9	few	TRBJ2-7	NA	CASSVAGVASYEQYF	TGTGCCAGCAGCGTAGCGGGAGTGGCCTCCTACGAGCAGTACTTC
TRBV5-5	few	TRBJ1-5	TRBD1	CASSPLGGTANQPQHF	TGTGCCAGCAGCCCCTTGGGTGGGACAGCCAATCAGCCCCAGCATTTT
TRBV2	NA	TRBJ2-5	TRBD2	CASSETAGGVETQYF	TGTGCCAGCAGTGAAACAGCGGGGGGTGTGGAGACCCAGTACTTC
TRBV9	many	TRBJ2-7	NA	CASSPQGGLHSYEQYF	TGTGCCAGCAGCCCACAGGGAGGACTCCACTCCTACGAGCAGTACTTC
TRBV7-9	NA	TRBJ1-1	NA	CASSLMGGGGNTEAFF	TGTGCCAGCAGCCTTATGGGGGGAGGGGGAAACACTGAAGCTTTCTTT
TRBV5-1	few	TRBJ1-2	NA	CASSLAPENYGYTF	TGCGCCAGCAGCTTGGCTCCCGAGAACTATGGCTACACCTTC
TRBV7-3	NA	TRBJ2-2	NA	CASSLQVTGELFF	TGTGCCAGCAGCTTACAGGTCACCGGGGAGCTGTTTTTT
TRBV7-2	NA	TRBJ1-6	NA	CASSLAGGGSPLHF	TGTGCCAGCAGCTTAGCCGGGGGCGGCTCACCCCTCCACTTT
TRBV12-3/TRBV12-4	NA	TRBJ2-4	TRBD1	CASRPGQGAAKNIQYF	TGTGCCAGCAGGCCGGGACAGGGGGCAGCCAAAAACATTCAGTACTTC
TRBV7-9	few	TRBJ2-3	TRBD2	CASSLTAGVADTQYF	TGTGCCAGCAGCCTAACAGCGGGAGTAGCAGATACGCAGTATTTT
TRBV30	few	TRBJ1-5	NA	CAWQSLTGSYSNQPQHF	TGTGCCTGGCAGTCATTAACAGGATCTTATAGCAATCAGCCCCAGCATTTT
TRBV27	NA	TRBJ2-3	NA	CASSLSRIFTDTQYF	TGTGCCAGCAGTTTGAGTAGGATATTCACAGATACGCAGTATTTT
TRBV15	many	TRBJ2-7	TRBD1	CATSRKSGTGAEQYF	TGTGCCACCAGCCGAAAGTCCGGGACAGGGGCCGAGCAGTACTTC
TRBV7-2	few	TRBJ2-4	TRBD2	CASSLGLAGGLAKNIQYF	TGTGCCAGCAGCTTGGGACTAGCGGGGGGGCTGGCCAAAAACATTCAGTACTTC
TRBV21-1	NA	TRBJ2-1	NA	CASSNRDRPNEQFF	TGTGCCAGCAGCAATAGGGACAGACCCAATGAGCAGTTCTTC
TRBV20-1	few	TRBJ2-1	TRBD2	CSAETAGGSYNEQFF	TGCAGTGCTGAAACAGCGGGGGGCTCCTACAATGAGCAGTTCTTC
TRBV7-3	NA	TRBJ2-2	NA	CASSLSENTGELFF	TGTGCCAGCAGCTTATCTGAGAACACCGGGGAGCTGTTTTTT
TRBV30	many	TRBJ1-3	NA	CAWDNSGNTIYF	TGTGCCTGGGACAACTCTGGAAACACCATATATTTT
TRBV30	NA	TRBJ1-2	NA	CAWREQGYGYTF	TGTGCCTGGAGAGAACAGGGATACGGCTACACCTTC
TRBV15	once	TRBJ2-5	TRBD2	CATSLMAGGGGAQYF	TGTGCCACCAGCCTGATGGCGGGGGGCGGAGGGGCCCAGTACTTC
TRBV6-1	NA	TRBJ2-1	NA	CASTRAYNEQFF	TGTGCCAGCACCAGGGCCTACAATGAGCAGTTCTTC
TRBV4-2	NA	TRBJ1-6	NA	CASSQGPRQAFVSPLHF	TGTGCCAGCAGCCAAGGCCCGCGACAGGCGTTCGTCTCACCCCTCCACTTT
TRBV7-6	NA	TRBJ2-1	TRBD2	CASSLAAGGPNEQFF	TGTGCCAGCAGCTTAGCAGCGGGGGGACCCAATGAGCAGTTCTTC
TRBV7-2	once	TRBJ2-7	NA	CASSLLTGNYEQYF	TGTGCCAGCAGCTTACTTACAGGGAACTACGAGCAGTACTTC
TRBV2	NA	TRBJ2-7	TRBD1	CASSPDRDKQYF	TGTGCCAGCAGTCCCGACAGGGACAAGCAGTACTTC
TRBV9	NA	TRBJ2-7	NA	CASSVDGGAAYEQYF	TGTGCCAGCAGCGTAGACGGAGGGGCCGCCTACGAGCAGTACTTC
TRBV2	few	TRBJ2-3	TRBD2	CASSDTSRGGTQYF	TGTGCCAGCAGTGATACTAGTCGGGGGGGTACGCAGTATTTT
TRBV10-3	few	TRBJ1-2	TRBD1	CAIRIGQARNYGYTF	TGTGCCATCAGAATAGGACAGGCGAGGAACTATGGCTACACCTTC
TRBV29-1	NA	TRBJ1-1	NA	CSVARPNTEAFF	TGCAGCGTTGCTCGGCCCAACACTGAAGCTTTCTTT
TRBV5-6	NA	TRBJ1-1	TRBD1	CASSFWTGGGTEAFF	TGTGCCAGCAGCTTCTGGACAGGGGGCGGCACTGAAGCTTTCTTT
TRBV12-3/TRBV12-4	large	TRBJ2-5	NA	CASSLMGARDGKETQYF	TGTGCCAGCAGCCTAATGGGGGCCCGGGACGGCAAAGAGACCCAGTACTTC
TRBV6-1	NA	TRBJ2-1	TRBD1	CASSVSGTDEFF	TGTGCCAGCAGTGTATCCGGGACAGACGAGTTCTTC